This TCR beta chain was found in a study of control samples from healthy donors and cancer patients. The CDR3 has 15 residues. V shed 4 bases and J shed 6 bases, with 13 bases lying between them. Per germline, CDR1 LGHDT and CDR2 YNNKEL (reference sequence). This clone was seen only once. TCRdb's copy holds only in-frame clones and misses some; the assay was immunoSEQ multiplex PCR. Among 6,000 to 7,000 clones listed, 76% were seen once. Sequencing used formalin-fixed, paraffin-embedded tissue. The genes are TRBV3-1 (or the pseudogene TRBV3-2) and TRBJ1-6; weak D call: TRBD1 (6 bases). The receptor was isolated from a male donor with melanoma. In DNA form, the CDR3 reads TGTGCCAGCAGCCCGAGGGGGTTAACTAATTCACCCCTCCACTTT. Translation gives CASSPRGLTNSPLHF.